A selection of T cell receptor beta chains follows, all from one sample in a study of cytomegalovirus exposure and HLA in healthy donors. Method: immunoSEQ multiplex PCR; TCRdb's copy keeps in-frame clones and lacks some. Among under 200,000 clones listed, roughly 85% were seen once. Sequencing was performed on PBMCs. Source of these receptors: a woman in her 30s in good health and CMV-seropositive. Both conserved end residues are part of each CDR3. Fields, in order: clone size, J gene, D gene, V gene, CDR3 DNA, CDR3 protein. The D gene is left open where the match is weak. Size values are once, few and many counts, or a class for expanded clones, and some rows have none.

. TRBJ2-1 . TRBV27 TGTGCCAGCAGTCTGCAGGGTATATACAATGAGCAGTTCTTC CASSLQGIYNEQFF
once TRBJ2-7 TRBD2 TRBV6-1 TGTGCCAGCAGTGAGACGGGACTAGCGGACTACGAGCAGTACTTC CASSETGLADYEQYF
. TRBJ1-5 . TRBV10-3 TGTGCCATCAGTGATAGGGGGAATCAGCCCCAGCATTTT CAISDRGNQPQHF
. TRBJ1-2 . TRBV9 TGTGCCAGCAGCTCAGTTGGGGGGGTTGGCTACACCTTC CASSSVGGVGYTF
. TRBJ2-7 TRBD2 TRBV11-3 TGTGCCAGCAGCACCCTAGCGGGAGGCTACGAGCAGTACTTC CASSTLAGGYEQYF
. TRBJ2-7 . TRBV2 TGTGCCAGCAGCGGGGACGGACAGTACGAGCAGTACTTC CASSGDGQYEQYF
. TRBJ1-5 . TRBV15 TGTGCCACCAGCGGCCCCAAAAGCGGTCAGCCCCAGCATTTT CATSGPKSGQPQHF
. TRBJ1-2 . TRBV7-9 TGTGCCAGCAGTCCTTCCCTGGAGAGGGAACCCCACTATGGCTACACCTTC CASSPSLEREPHYGYTF
. TRBJ2-1 . TRBV29-1 TGCAGCGTTGTCAGCCAGGGAGGCTACAATGAGCAGTTCTTC CSVVSQGGYNEQFF
. TRBJ2-7 . TRBV6-1 TGTGCCAGCGCTGAAGGAGGAAGCTCCTACGAGCAGTACTTC CASAEGGSSYEQYF
. TRBJ2-7 . TRBV9 TGTGCCAGCAGCGTATCAGGGAATCCCGTGTACGAGCAGTACTTC CASSVSGNPVYEQYF
. TRBJ1-2 TRBD1 TRBV5-4 TGTGCCAGCAGCTTCGGCCCCGGGACAGGGGTTAGGGGCTACACCTTC CASSFGPGTGVRGYTF
. TRBJ2-2 . TRBV7-9 TGTGCCAGCATCAAGGGGCGGGGTAACACCGGGGAGCTGTTTTTT CASIKGRGNTGELFF
. TRBJ1-2 TRBD1 TRBV7-9 TGTGCCAGCGTGTGGGGACAGGCCATTTATGGCTACACCTTC CASVWGQAIYGYTF
. TRBJ2-5 . TRBV4-3 TGCGCCAGCAGCCAAGATCAGGCGGGGTGGGGGACCCAGTACTTC CASSQDQAGWGTQYF
. TRBJ2-1 TRBD1 TRBV6-1 TGTGCCAGCAGTGAAATGGACAGGGTTCACAATGAGCAGTTCTTC CASSEMDRVHNEQFF
. TRBJ1-2 TRBD1 TRBV15 TGTGCCACCAGCAGGATTGACAGGGACGGCTACACCTTC CATSRIDRDGYTF
. TRBJ2-3 TRBD2 TRBV7-8 TGTGCCAGCAGTCCGGGACTAGCGAGTCCCCATACGCAGTATTTT CASSPGLASPHTQYF
. TRBJ2-1 TRBD2 TRBV10-2 TGCGCCAGCAGTGACTGGCTAGCGGGGGGTTCGTGGTTCTTC CASSDWLAGGSWFF
. TRBJ1-2 . TRBV5-1 TGCGCCAGCAGCTTGAATGCAGCTAACTATGGCTACACCTTC CASSLNAANYGYTF
. TRBJ2-3 . TRBV29-1 TGCAGCGTTGCGAGCGAACTCCTCACAGATACGCAGTATTTT CSVASELLTDTQYF
few TRBJ1-1 . TRBV5-4 TGTGCCAGCAGCTTGGGCCAGGACACTGAAGCTTTCTTT CASSLGQDTEAFF
. TRBJ1-1 TRBD1 TRBV7-2 TGTGCCAGCGGAATACCACAGGGGGCGGAAGCTTTCTTT CASGIPQGAEAFF
. TRBJ1-2 . TRBV29-1 TGCAGCGTTGAGATCGGACAGAGCTATGGCTACACCTTC CSVEIGQSYGYTF
. TRBJ2-2 TRBD2 TRBV4-2 TGTGCCAGCAGCCAAAACGGGGGGGCCGGGACCGGGGAGCTGTTTTTT CASSQNGGAGTGELFF
. TRBJ2-5 . TRBV28 TGTGCCAGCAGTTTATCTTCAGGGGCCCAAGAGACCCAGTACTTC CASSLSSGAQETQYF
once TRBJ1-1 . TRBV4-1 TGCGCCAGCAGCCAAGCGGGCGGGGGTGGTGAAGCTTTCTTT CASSQAGGGGEAFF
few TRBJ1-2 TRBD1 TRBV6-5 TGTGCCAGCAGTTCCGGGACAGGGTTGGATGGCTACACCTTC CASSSGTGLDGYTF
. TRBJ1-2 . TRBV27 TGTGCCAGCAGCCCTAGGGGTCTAGTCTATGGCTACACCTTC CASSPRGLVYGYTF
. TRBJ2-2 TRBD1 TRBV7-2 TGTGCCAGCAGCTTTCTTACGACAGGGAAACCCGGGGAGCTGTTTTTT CASSFLTTGKPGELFF
. TRBJ2-1 . TRBV25-1 TGTGCCAGCAGTGGGACAATCTCCTACAATGAGCAGTTCTTC CASSGTISYNEQFF
. TRBJ2-1 TRBD2 TRBV7-9 TGTGCCAGCAGCTCCCCCGCTACTAGCGGGAGATATAGGGATGAGCAGTTCTTC CASSSPATSGRYRDEQFF
once TRBJ2-7 . TRBV29-1 TGCAGCGCTGTAGGGGACATTGATTCCTACGAGCAGTACTTC CSAVGDIDSYEQYF
. TRBJ2-1 TRBD1 TRBV7-2 TGTGCCAGCAGCTTGAGGGGACAGACTTACAATGAGCAGTTCTTC CASSLRGQTYNEQFF
. TRBJ2-7 . TRBV4-3 TGCGCCAGCAGCCAAGGAACGGGCTACGAGCAGTACTTC CASSQGTGYEQYF
. TRBJ1-6 . TRBV10-3 TGTGCCATCAGTGGCGAGGGTAATTCACCCCTCCACTTT CAISGEGNSPLHF
. TRBJ1-1 . TRBV7-9 TGTGCCAGCAGCCACAAAGTACAGAAATTCACTGAAGCTTTCTTT CASSHKVQKFTEAFF
few TRBJ1-1 . TRBV5-4 TGTGCCAGCAGCTGGGGGCCAGGGGAAACTGAAGCTTTCTTT CASSWGPGETEAFF
. TRBJ2-3 TRBD2 TRBV4-2 TGTGCCAGCAGCCAAGGACTAGCGGGGGGGCCTGATACGCAGTATTTT CASSQGLAGGPDTQYF
. TRBJ1-2 . TRBV30 TGTGCCTGGAGTGTTACGGACTTTAACTATGGCTACACCTTC CAWSVTDFNYGYTF
. TRBJ2-3 . TRBV4-3 TGCGCCAGCAGCCTCAGTGGGGGGGCCGACGCGGATACGCAGTATTTT CASSLSGGADADTQYF
. TRBJ1-1 TRBD1 TRBV4-1 TGCGCCAGCAGCCCCGGGACAGGGTATACTGAAGCTTTCTTT CASSPGTGYTEAFF
. TRBJ2-5 TRBD2 TRBV6-5 TGTGCCACCGGACTAGCGGGGGAAGAGACCCAGTACTTC CATGLAGEETQYF
. TRBJ2-3 TRBD1 TRBV6-4 TGTGCCAGCTCGACAGGGTCTGGCACAGATACGCAGTATTTT CASSTGSGTDTQYF
. TRBJ1-1 . TRBV7-2 TGTGCCAGCAGTTCAGGGTACACTGAAGCTTTCTTT CASSSGYTEAFF
. TRBJ2-7 TRBD2 TRBV7-8 TGTGCCAGCAGCTCCGTAGCGGGAGTCTACTACGAGCAGTACTTC CASSSVAGVYYEQYF
. TRBJ2-1 TRBD2 TRBV9 TGTGCCAGCAGCGTAGGTTCAGTTGTGGGACTAGGCTACAATGAGCAGTTCTTC CASSVGSVVGLGYNEQFF
few TRBJ1-1 TRBD1 TRBV2 TGTGCCAGCAGTCCACAGGGGGTGGGTACTGAAGCTTTCTTT CASSPQGVGTEAFF
once TRBJ2-5 . TRBV5-1 TGCGCCAGCAGCGGACCGGGATCTCAAGAGACCCAGTACTTC CASSGPGSQETQYF
. TRBJ1-1 . TRBV9 TGTGCCAGCAGCTTCCGGGGGGCAGACACTGAAGCTTTCTTT CASSFRGADTEAFF
. TRBJ1-4 . TRBV7-2 TGTGCCAGCAGCTTAAGGGGGAATGAAAAACTGTTTTTT CASSLRGNEKLFF
. TRBJ1-2 TRBD1 TRBV18 TGTGCCAGCTCACCCCAGACAGGGGGCGAAGGCTACACCTTC CASSPQTGGEGYTF
once TRBJ1-1 TRBD1 TRBV19 TGTGCCAGTAGTAGGGCAGGGGGATTAATGAACACTGAAGCTTTCTTT CASSRAGGLMNTEAFF
. TRBJ1-1 . TRBV6-1 TGTGCCAGCAGTCTCCCCCGTAACACTGAAGCTTTCTTT CASSLPRNTEAFF
once TRBJ2-7 TRBD1 TRBV27 TGTGCCAGCAAGACGACAGGGGCCTACGAGCAGTACTTC CASKTTGAYEQYF
. TRBJ1-4 TRBD1 TRBV6-1 TGTGCCAGACCGACAGGGGCGGTGAATAATGAAAAACTGTTTTTT CARPTGAVNNEKLFF
few TRBJ1-2 TRBD1 TRBV5-8 TGTGCCAGCAGCTTGGTTGGACAGGGGGCCTATGGCTACACCTTC CASSLVGQGAYGYTF